Listed below are T cell receptor beta chains from one sample, sequenced in a study of beta chain features in type 1 diabetes. Clones were sequenced by immunoSEQ multiplex PCR, and TCRdb holds only the in-frame ones, with some missing. The top ten hold 0.065% of the sample, which has approximately 470,000 clones, about 32% seen once. The sequencing sample was made of naive CD4+ T cells from blood. The receptors come from a man younger than 35 in good health. Each CDR3 is given with its conserved first and last residue. A D gene is named only where the DNA matches it firmly. Clone size is not always given. Where it is, it says once, few, many or a class for expanded clones.

cdr3_nt cdr3_aa clone_size j_call v_call d_call
TGTGCCAGCAGCTTAGCCGGCCCTCGGGATACGCAGTATTTT CASSLAGPRDTQYF . TRBJ2-3 TRBV7-2 .
TGTGCCAGCAGCTTCCGGCAGGACTTTTACAATGAGCAGTTCTTC CASSFRQDFYNEQFF few TRBJ2-1 TRBV7-9 .
TGTGCCTGGAGTGTAGCATTATCAGGGACAAATGAGCAGTTCTTC CAWSVALSGTNEQFF . TRBJ2-1 TRBV30 .
TGTGCCAGCAGCCCCGACAGGGGGGTAAACATTCAGTACTTC CASSPDRGVNIQYF few TRBJ2-4 TRBV7-2 TRBD1
TGCGCCAGCGGCCCCCCAGCTAGCGGGAGGAAGGATGAGCAGTTCTTC CASGPPASGRKDEQFF . TRBJ2-1 TRBV5-1 TRBD2
TGTGCCAGCAGCTCCGGACCCAGCATATACGGTGAGCAGTTCTTC CASSSGPSIYGEQFF . TRBJ2-1 TRBV5-4 .
TGCAGCGTTGATCACGGCACAGATACGCAGTATTTT CSVDHGTDTQYF . TRBJ2-3 TRBV29-1 .
TGTGCCACCCTAACGCAGCCGAACTATGGCTACACCTTC CATLTQPNYGYTF . TRBJ1-2 TRBV28 .
TGTGCCAGCAGCTTTAGCCCGAACACCGGGGAGCTGTTTTTT CASSFSPNTGELFF few TRBJ2-2 TRBV7-9 .
TGTGCCTGGAGTGGCGGGATGCAAGAGACCCAGTACTTC CAWSGGMQETQYF . TRBJ2-5 TRBV30 .
TGTGCCAGCAGCTTCTCGGCTAGCGGGAGGGCCGCCGAGCAGTACTTC CASSFSASGRAAEQYF once TRBJ2-7 TRBV11-2 TRBD2
TGTGCCTGGAGTGGGACACCCCAAGAGACCCAGTACTTC CAWSGTPQETQYF . TRBJ2-5 TRBV30 .
TGTGCCAGCAGCTCGCAGCCCGGGAACATTCAGTACTTC CASSSQPGNIQYF . TRBJ2-4 TRBV7-9 .
TGTGCCAGCAGTGAGCCAGGGGAAACAGATACGCAGTATTTT CASSEPGETDTQYF few TRBJ2-3 TRBV25-1 .
TGTGCCAGCAGCTTAGAGGGGACAGGAGTCTCTGGAAACACCATATATTTT CASSLEGTGVSGNTIYF few TRBJ1-3 TRBV7-2 TRBD1
TGTGCCAGCAGCACCGCACAGGGGGACGGCTACACCTTC CASSTAQGDGYTF . TRBJ1-2 TRBV9 TRBD1
TGTGCCTGGAGTGTATCGGAGGGTGGCTACACCTTC CAWSVSEGGYTF few TRBJ1-2 TRBV30 .
TGTGCCTGGAGTGGAACGCCAGCGGGCTACACCTTC CAWSGTPAGYTF . TRBJ1-2 TRBV30 .
TGTGCCAGTAGTACCGGACAGCTCAGGGGAGAAGAGACCCAGTACTTC CASSTGQLRGEETQYF few TRBJ2-5 TRBV19 .
TGTGCCAGCAGCCGGGACACAGAGACCCAGTACTTC CASSRDTETQYF few TRBJ2-5 TRBV7-9 .
TGTGCCTGGAGTGCAACCGGGGCAGGGGAGCTGTACTATGGCTACACCTTC CAWSATGAGELYYGYTF few TRBJ1-2 TRBV30 .
TGTGCCAGCAGCTTCCGGGAGTCAGTGGATACGCAGTATTTT CASSFRESVDTQYF few TRBJ2-3 TRBV7-9 .
TGCAGCGTGTTGCCCGGGACAGGCCCTAGTGGGTACACCTTC CSVLPGTGPSGYTF few TRBJ1-2 TRBV29-1 TRBD1
TGTGCCAGCAGCCCAACTAGCGTCAACTACCAAGAGACCCAGTACTTC CASSPTSVNYQETQYF . TRBJ2-5 TRBV5-4 TRBD2
TGCGCCAGCAGCACCGGGAGAGAAGGTAATGAGCAGTTCTTC CASSTGREGNEQFF few TRBJ2-1 TRBV5-1 .
TGTGCCAGCAGTTCGGACTTATTAGCCAAAAACATTCAGTACTTC CASSSDLLAKNIQYF . TRBJ2-4 TRBV27 .
TGCGCCAGCAGCGGCGCCCCGGCCTCCCCAGGGACCCAGTACTTC CASSGAPASPGTQYF . TRBJ2-5 TRBV5-1 .
TGTGCCAGCAGTTACGGGGGTGGGAGTGAGCAGTTCTTC CASSYGGGSEQFF few TRBJ2-1 TRBV6-6 .
TGTGCCTGGAGTAGGGGAGAAACGATATTGCATGGCTACACCTTC CAWSRGETILHGYTF few TRBJ1-2 TRBV30 .
TGTGCCAGCAGCTTAGGGAGGGGGACAGGGACCTTCCGGCTTTCTGGGGCCAACGTCCTGACTTTC CASSLGRGTGTFRLSGANVLTF . TRBJ2-6 TRBV7-8 TRBD1
TGTGCCAGCAGCTCCGTCACAGATACGCAGTATTTT CASSSVTDTQYF few TRBJ2-3 TRBV5-6 .
TGCAGCGTCTTGGCCCTCTGGACTAGCGCGGATGAGCAGTTCTTC CSVLALWTSADEQFF . TRBJ2-1 TRBV29-1 TRBD2
TGTGCCACCAGCTGGGAGGTTTACAATGAGCAGTTCTTC CATSWEVYNEQFF few TRBJ2-1 TRBV15 .
TGTGCCAGCAGCTTGAAGGGGGGAACTAACTATGGCTACACCTTC CASSLKGGTNYGYTF . TRBJ1-2 TRBV7-9 .
TGTGCCGCCAGGACTAGCGGGAGGGTTTTCTACGAGCAGTACTTC CAARTSGRVFYEQYF . TRBJ2-7 TRBV10-3 TRBD2
TGTGCCAGCAGCTTAACCGTGACGGTGAACACCGGGGAGCTGTTTTTT CASSLTVTVNTGELFF few TRBJ2-2 TRBV7-2 .
TGCAGTGCTCCCCGATTGTACGAGCAGTACTTC CSAPRLYEQYF few TRBJ2-7 TRBV20-1 .
TGTGCCAGCAGCCCACTACTTTCGGGGGCCGCAGATACGCAGTATTTT CASSPLLSGAADTQYF few TRBJ2-3 TRBV14 .
TGTGCCTGGGCTAGGGGGTTCGGTGAGCAGTTCTTC CAWARGFGEQFF few TRBJ2-1 TRBV30 .
TGTGCCAGCAGCAGCAGGCCTACAACTAATGAAAAACTGTTTTTT CASSSRPTTNEKLFF few TRBJ1-4 TRBV9 .
TGCAGCGTAATTACGACAGGGGGCTACGAGCAGTACTTC CSVITTGGYEQYF few TRBJ2-7 TRBV29-1 TRBD1
TGCGCCAGCAGCGTGACTAGCGGGAGCTACGAGCAGTACTTC CASSVTSGSYEQYF . TRBJ2-7 TRBV5-1 TRBD2
TGTGCCAGCAGCGTAGGGGCTAGTCAAGAGACCCAGTACTTC CASSVGASQETQYF . TRBJ2-5 TRBV9 .
TGCAGCCTAACGAAACGTTCTGGGCCATCAAGGAACACTGAAGCTTTCTTT CSLTKRSGPSRNTEAFF . TRBJ1-1 TRBV29-1 .
TGTGCCAGCAGCTTGCGGGACAGGATAAGCGGGACCCAGTACTTC CASSLRDRISGTQYF . TRBJ2-5 TRBV11-2 TRBD1
TGCGCCAGCAGCCAAGACCAGGGCCACTATGGCTACACCTTC CASSQDQGHYGYTF . TRBJ1-2 TRBV4-3 .